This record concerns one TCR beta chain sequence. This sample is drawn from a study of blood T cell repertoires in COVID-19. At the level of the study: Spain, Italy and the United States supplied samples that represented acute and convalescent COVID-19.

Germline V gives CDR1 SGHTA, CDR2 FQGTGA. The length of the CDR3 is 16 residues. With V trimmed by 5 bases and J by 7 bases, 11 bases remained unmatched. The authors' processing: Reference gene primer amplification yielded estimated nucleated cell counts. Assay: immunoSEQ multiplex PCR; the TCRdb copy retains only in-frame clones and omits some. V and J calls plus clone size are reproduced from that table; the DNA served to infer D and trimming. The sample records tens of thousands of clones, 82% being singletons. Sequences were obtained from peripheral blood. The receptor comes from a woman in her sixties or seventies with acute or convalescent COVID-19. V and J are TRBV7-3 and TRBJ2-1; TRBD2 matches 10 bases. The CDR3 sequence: CASSPQLAGSRNEQFF. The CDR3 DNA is TGTGCCAGCAGCCCCCAACTAGCGGGAAGTCGGAATGAGCAGTTCTTC.